This TCR beta chain was sequenced for a study of blood T cells in healthy people across ages. It was with a sample-barcoded 5' primer and a J-beta primer mix that a second PCR of roughly 7 to 12 cycles was run. One entry per CDR3 protein results from TCRdb running MiXCR on the 5' RACE reads. Of 730,000 or so distinct CDR3 sequences listed, around 41% were seen once; the top ten hold about 30%. The CDR3 extends over 14 amino acids. Germline CDR1 is SGHTA and CDR2 is FQGNSA. Trimming cost V 6 bases and J 2 bases, with 12 bases left between them. This clonotype has just a few counts. No antigen is known for it. Findings and limits, study-wide: Estimates drawn from one million T cells were deemed to understate diversity. The fall in TCR beta diversity per million T cells was roughly linear with age.

Source material: blood. The V call is TRBV7-2, the J call TRBJ2-3; D remains ambiguous. The origin of this receptor is an older man in good health. CDR3 sequence reads: CASRLSRDTDTQYF. CDR3 bases: TGTGCCAGCAGGCTGAGTAGGGACACAGATACGCAGTATTTT.